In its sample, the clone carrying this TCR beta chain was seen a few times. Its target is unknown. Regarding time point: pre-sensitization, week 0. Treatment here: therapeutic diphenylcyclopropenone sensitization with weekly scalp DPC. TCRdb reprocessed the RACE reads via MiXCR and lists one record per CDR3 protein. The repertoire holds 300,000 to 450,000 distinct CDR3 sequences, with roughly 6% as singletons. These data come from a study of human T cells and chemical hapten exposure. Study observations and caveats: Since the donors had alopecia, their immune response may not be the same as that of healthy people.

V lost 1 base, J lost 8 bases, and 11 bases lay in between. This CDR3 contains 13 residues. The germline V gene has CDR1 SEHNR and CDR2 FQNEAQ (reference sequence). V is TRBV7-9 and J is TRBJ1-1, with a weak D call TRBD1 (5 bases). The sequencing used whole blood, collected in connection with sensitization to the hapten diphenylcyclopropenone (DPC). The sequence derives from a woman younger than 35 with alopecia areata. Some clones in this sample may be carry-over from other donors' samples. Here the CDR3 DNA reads TGTGCCAGCAGCTTAGTGGGGCAGGTAGAAGCTTTCTTT. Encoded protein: CASSLVGQVEAFF.